The present entry profiles one T cell receptor beta chain with its context. These data are taken from a study of blood T cell repertoires in COVID-19. As for the study in general: Collection of acute and convalescent COVID-19 samples took place in the United States, Italy and Spain. T cells, B-cell-depleted T cells, or PBMCs supplied cDNA or gDNA.

Measured with immunoSEQ multiplex PCR; TCRdb has only the in-frame clones, and not every one. The table lists roughly 200,000 clones, around 85% of them singletons, with approximately 2.8% in the top ten. Ages ranged from about 18 to 100 years, with residence in 24 US areas. Cohort placement rested on clinical history that participants reported themselves. The CDR3 has 14 amino acids. The germline CDR1 and CDR2 sequences are SGHAT and FQNNGV. V lost 5 bases to trimming and J lost 4 bases, with 14 bases between them. This receptor was taken from a woman aged 45-65 years in a cohort exposed to, infected with or recovered from COVID-19 (not recorded which). This chain connects TRBV11-2 to TRBJ1-2, with D uncertain. The sample was PBMCs or T cells enriched from blood (not recorded which). CDR3 nucleotides: TGTGCCAGCAGCACAACACTAGGTTTCTATGGCTACACCTTC. Its protein product is CASSTTLGFYGYTF. Combining the CDR3 with reference TRBV11-2 and TRBJ1-2 gives the whole variable domain EAGVAQSPRYKIIEKRQSVAFWCNPISGHATLYWYQQILGQGPKLLIQFQNNGVVDDSQLPKDRFSAERLKGVDSTLKIQPAKLEDSAVYLCASSTTLGFYGYTFGSGTRLTVV.